This T cell receptor beta chain derives from a study of cytotoxic CD8 clonotypes in ibrutinib-treated CLL. Study-level information: Each sample contained, on average, roughly 250,000 productive templates and 75,000 to 100,000 productive rearrangements.

Germline V gene lookup returns CDR1 LGHNA and CDR2 YNFKEQ. The CDR3 is made up of 17 amino acids. V shed 4 bases, J shed 6 bases, and the junction held 10 bases outside the gene matches. Profiling relied on immunoSEQ multiplex PCR, and the TCRdb table lists in-frame clones only, not all of them. Among roughly 160,000 clones listed, about four fifths were seen once. The source of this sequence is a human donor with chronic lymphocytic leukemia. This specimen consisted of PBMCs, obtained after 24 months of ibrutinib treatment. The V call is TRBV4-2, the J call TRBJ1-6; 9 bases match TRBD1. Here the CDR3 reads CASSLRHRDRANSPLHF. CDR3 bases: TGTGCCAGCAGCCTAAGACACCGGGACAGGGCTAATTCACCCCTCCACTTT.